The sample holds many counts of the clone carrying this T cell receptor (beta chain). Its antigen remains unidentified. The data stem from a study of T cell repertoires in cytomegalovirus infection. As for the study in general: Both recently identified HLA-C-restricted and well-studied HLA-B-restricted CMV epitopes were used in the study. From public TCR beta signatures came an indication of both CMV infection and matching HLA type.

Study results and caveats: Within the response measured ex vivo, HLA-C-restricted CMV-specific TCR beta clonotypes were dominant.

TCRdb itself ran the reads through MiXCR, one entry per CDR3 protein. The sample has some 590,000 distinct CDR3 sequences, roughly 42% seen once. The CDR3 sequence is 14 residues long. Germline V gene data show CDR1 as SGHVS and CDR2 as FQNEAQ. V was pared by 5 bases and J by 5 bases, with 5 bases of the junction left unmatched. The starting material was cultured PBMCs, obtained from culture after CMV antigen stimulation. V is TRBV7-8 and J is TRBJ2-3; 9 positions match TRBD2. The origin of this receptor is a human donor in good health (CMV status not recorded). Some clones in this sample may be carry-over from other donors' samples. The CDR3 DNA sequence: TGTGCCAGCAGCACCCTAGCGGGGAGAGATACGCAGTATTTT. Residues: CASSTLAGRDTQYF. The entire variable domain, with the rest obtained from reference TRBV7-8 and TRBJ2-3, is as follows: GAGVSQSPRYKVAKRGQDVALRCDPISGHVSLFWYQQALGQGPEFLTYFQNEAQLDKSGLPSDRFFAERPEGSVSTLKIQRTQQEDSAVYLCASSTLAGRDTQYFGPGTRLTVL.